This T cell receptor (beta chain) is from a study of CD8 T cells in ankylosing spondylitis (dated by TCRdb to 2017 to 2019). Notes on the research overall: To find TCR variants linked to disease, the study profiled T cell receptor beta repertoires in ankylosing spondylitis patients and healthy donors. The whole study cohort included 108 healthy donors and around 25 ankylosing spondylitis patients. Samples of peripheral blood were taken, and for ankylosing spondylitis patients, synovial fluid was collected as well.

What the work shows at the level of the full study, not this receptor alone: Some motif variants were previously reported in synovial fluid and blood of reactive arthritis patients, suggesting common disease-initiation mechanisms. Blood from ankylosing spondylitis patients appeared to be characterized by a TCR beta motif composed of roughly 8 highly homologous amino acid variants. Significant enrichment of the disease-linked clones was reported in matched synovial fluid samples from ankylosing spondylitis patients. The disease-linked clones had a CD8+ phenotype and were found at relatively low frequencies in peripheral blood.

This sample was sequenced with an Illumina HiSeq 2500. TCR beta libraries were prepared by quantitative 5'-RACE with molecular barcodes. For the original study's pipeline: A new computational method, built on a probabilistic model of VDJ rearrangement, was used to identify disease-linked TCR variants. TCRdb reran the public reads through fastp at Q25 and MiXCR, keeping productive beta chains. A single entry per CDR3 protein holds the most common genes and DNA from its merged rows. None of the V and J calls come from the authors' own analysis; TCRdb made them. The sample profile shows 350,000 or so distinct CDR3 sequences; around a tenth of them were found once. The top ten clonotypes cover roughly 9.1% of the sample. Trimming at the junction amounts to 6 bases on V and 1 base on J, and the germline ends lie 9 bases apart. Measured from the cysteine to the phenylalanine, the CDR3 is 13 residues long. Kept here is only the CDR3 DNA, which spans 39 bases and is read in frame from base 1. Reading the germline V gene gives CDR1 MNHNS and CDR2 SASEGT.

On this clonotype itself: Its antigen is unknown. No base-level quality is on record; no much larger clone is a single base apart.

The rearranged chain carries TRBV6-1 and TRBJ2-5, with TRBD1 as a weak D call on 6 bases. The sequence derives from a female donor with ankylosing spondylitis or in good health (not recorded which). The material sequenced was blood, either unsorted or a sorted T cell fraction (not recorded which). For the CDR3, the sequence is CASRGHTQETQYF. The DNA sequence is TGTGCCAGCAGGGGACATACCCAAGAGACCCAGTACTTC.